This T cell receptor beta chain originates from a study of shared clonotypes between healthy human individuals. Sequencing was performed with immunoSEQ multiplex PCR; in TCRdb, only in-frame clones are kept and a portion is missing. Of 1,400,000 or so clones in the sample, just under 99% were seen once. CDR3 size: 17 residues. Germline assignment: CDR1 WNHNN and CDR2 SYGVQD (reference sequence). V lost 2 bases and J lost 0; bases outside the gene matches: 6. The sequenced sample was naive CD4+ T cells sorted from blood. Subset in this sample: CD45RA+ positively selected. The chain employs TRBV10-1 and TRBJ2-1; 8 positions match TRBD2. This receptor was taken from a man aged 25-40 years in good health. DNA of the CDR3: TGCGCCAGCAGTGAGAGAGCGGGAGCGGGCTCCTACAATGAGCAGTTCTTC. This codes for CASSERAGAGSYNEQFF.